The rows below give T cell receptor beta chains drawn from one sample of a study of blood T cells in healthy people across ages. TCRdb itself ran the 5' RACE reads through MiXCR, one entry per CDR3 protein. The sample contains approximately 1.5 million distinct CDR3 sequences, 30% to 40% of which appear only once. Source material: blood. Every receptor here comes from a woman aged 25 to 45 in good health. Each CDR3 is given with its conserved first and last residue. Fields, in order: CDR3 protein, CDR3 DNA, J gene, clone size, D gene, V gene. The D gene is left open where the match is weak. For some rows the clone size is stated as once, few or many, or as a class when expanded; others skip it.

cdr3_aa: CASSSGIGYTEAFF
cdr3_nt: TGTGCCAGCAGTTCGGGGATAGGGTACACTGAAGCTTTCTTT
j_call: TRBJ1-1
clone_size: .
d_call: .
v_call: TRBV6-5

cdr3_aa: CASSVEGAYGYTF
cdr3_nt: TGTGCCAGCAGCGTAGAGGGGGCGTATGGCTACACCTTC
j_call: TRBJ1-2
clone_size: .
d_call: TRBD1
v_call: TRBV9

cdr3_aa: CSAMSEARRGDTQYF
cdr3_nt: TGCAGTGCTATGTCGGAGGCCAGAAGGGGCGATACGCAGTATTTT
j_call: TRBJ2-3
clone_size: few
d_call: .
v_call: TRBV20-1

cdr3_aa: CASKTSADTQYF
cdr3_nt: TGTGCCAGCAAGACAAGCGCAGATACGCAGTATTTT
j_call: TRBJ2-3
clone_size: few
d_call: .
v_call: TRBV27

cdr3_aa: CAWKLMGRGGEQYF
cdr3_nt: TGTGCCTGGAAACTAATGGGACGGGGCGGTGAGCAGTACTTC
j_call: TRBJ2-7
clone_size: few
d_call: .
v_call: TRBV30

cdr3_aa: CSAKGGPGNHNEQFF
cdr3_nt: TGCAGTGCTAAGGGGGGGCCGGGGAACCACAATGAGCAGTTCTTC
j_call: TRBJ2-1
clone_size: many
d_call: .
v_call: TRBV20-1

cdr3_aa: CASSSRDLAFF
cdr3_nt: TGTGCCAGCAGCTCCCGGGACTTAGCTTTCTTT
j_call: TRBJ1-1
clone_size: .
d_call: .
v_call: TRBV13

cdr3_aa: CASSLSPGNAYEQYF
cdr3_nt: TGTGCCAGCAGCCTATCCCCGGGGAACGCCTACGAGCAGTACTTC
j_call: TRBJ2-7
clone_size: many
d_call: .
v_call: TRBV7-2

cdr3_aa: CASSYSAEPYNEQFF
cdr3_nt: TGTGCCAGCAGTTACTCGGCGGAACCTTACAATGAGCAGTTCTTC
j_call: TRBJ2-1
clone_size: few
d_call: .
v_call: TRBV6-2/TRBV6-3

cdr3_aa: CASSHQRYPSGESTEAFF
cdr3_nt: TGCGCCAGCAGCCATCAAAGATATCCCAGCGGGGAGAGCACTGAAGCTTTCTTT
j_call: TRBJ1-1
clone_size: few
d_call: .
v_call: TRBV4-1

cdr3_aa: CASSSAGYNEQFF
cdr3_nt: TGTGCCAGCAGCTCAGCGGGGTACAATGAGCAGTTCTTC
j_call: TRBJ2-1
clone_size: .
d_call: TRBD2
v_call: TRBV7-3

cdr3_aa: CASSQDAGSPLHF
cdr3_nt: TGCGCCAGCAGTCAGGACGCGGGTTCACCCCTCCACTTT
j_call: TRBJ1-6
clone_size: .
d_call: .
v_call: TRBV10-2

cdr3_aa: CASSEGGRGGTDTQYF
cdr3_nt: TGTGCCAGCAGCGAGGGGGGGCGGGGAGGCACAGATACGCAGTATTTT
j_call: TRBJ2-3
clone_size: few
d_call: .
v_call: TRBV9

cdr3_aa: CASSLDYRDRDKANYGYTF
cdr3_nt: TGCGCCAGCAGCTTGGATTACCGGGACAGGGATAAGGCTAACTATGGCTACACCTTC
j_call: TRBJ1-2
clone_size: .
d_call: TRBD1
v_call: TRBV5-1

cdr3_aa: CASSQEAAVETQYF
cdr3_nt: TGTGCCAGCAGCCAAGAGGCGGCGGTAGAGACCCAGTACTTC
j_call: TRBJ2-5
clone_size: .
d_call: .
v_call: TRBV4-2

cdr3_aa: CASTGTLGHDEQFF
cdr3_nt: TGTGCCAGTACCGGAACCCTTGGACACGATGAGCAGTTCTTC
j_call: TRBJ2-1
clone_size: few
d_call: .
v_call: TRBV6-1

cdr3_aa: CASSYRLAGITDTQYF
cdr3_nt: TGTGCCAGCAGTTACCGGCTAGCGGGGATCACAGATACGCAGTATTTT
j_call: TRBJ2-3
clone_size: .
d_call: TRBD2
v_call: TRBV6-2/TRBV6-3

cdr3_aa: CASSLDEVSGEQYF
cdr3_nt: TGTGCCAGCAGCTTGGATGAGGTTTCGGGGGAGCAGTACTTC
j_call: TRBJ2-7
clone_size: .
d_call: .
v_call: TRBV5-4

cdr3_aa: CASTQRFGMNTEAFF
cdr3_nt: TGTGCCAGCACCCAGAGGTTCGGCATGAACACTGAAGCTTTCTTT
j_call: TRBJ1-1
clone_size: .
d_call: .
v_call: TRBV5-4

cdr3_aa: CSVFGASGGTDTQYF
cdr3_nt: TGCAGCGTTTTTGGGGCTAGCGGGGGCACAGATACGCAGTATTTT
j_call: TRBJ2-3
clone_size: .
d_call: TRBD2
v_call: TRBV29-1

cdr3_aa: CSARDTPNDNEQFF
cdr3_nt: TGCAGTGCTAGGGACACTCCGAATGACAATGAGCAGTTCTTC
j_call: TRBJ2-1
clone_size: many
d_call: .
v_call: TRBV20-1

cdr3_aa: CASSPTSGVPYEQYF
cdr3_nt: TGTGCCAGCAGCCCGACTAGCGGGGTGCCCTACGAGCAGTACTTC
j_call: TRBJ2-7
clone_size: few
d_call: TRBD2
v_call: TRBV7-6

cdr3_aa: CASSQGQAREKRFF
cdr3_nt: TGTGCCAGCAGCCAAGGACAGGCGCGGGAAAAACGGTTTTTT
j_call: TRBJ1-4
clone_size: .
d_call: TRBD1
v_call: TRBV7-9

cdr3_aa: CASRQSRDRDVGKLFF
cdr3_nt: TGTGCCAGCAGGCAAAGCCGGGACAGGGATGTCGGAAAACTGTTTTTT
j_call: TRBJ1-4
clone_size: .
d_call: TRBD1
v_call: TRBV27

cdr3_aa: CACAHTGGPYGYTF
cdr3_nt: TGTGCCTGCGCTCACACAGGGGGACCTTATGGCTACACCTTC
j_call: TRBJ1-2
clone_size: .
d_call: TRBD1
v_call: TRBV25-1

cdr3_aa: CSARGGTGTGELFF
cdr3_nt: TGCAGTGCTAGGGGAGGGACGGGAACCGGGGAGCTGTTTTTT
j_call: TRBJ2-2
clone_size: .
d_call: TRBD2
v_call: TRBV20-1

cdr3_aa: CASSSRELYEQYF
cdr3_nt: TGTGCCAGCAGCTCGAGGGAACTCTACGAGCAGTACTTC
j_call: TRBJ2-7
clone_size: .
d_call: .
v_call: TRBV5-5

cdr3_aa: CSARDGMRGIETQYF
cdr3_nt: TGCAGTGCTAGAGATGGAATGCGGGGAATCGAGACCCAGTACTTC
j_call: TRBJ2-5
clone_size: many
d_call: .
v_call: TRBV20-1

cdr3_aa: CASSLAGSGAHEQYF
cdr3_nt: TGTGCCAGCAGCTTGGCGGGCTCGGGGGCCCACGAGCAGTACTTC
j_call: TRBJ2-7
clone_size: .
d_call: .
v_call: TRBV13

cdr3_aa: CASSYQGRGNEQFF
cdr3_nt: TGTGCCAGCAGTTACCAGGGTCGAGGCAATGAGCAGTTCTTC
j_call: TRBJ2-1
clone_size: many
d_call: .
v_call: TRBV27

cdr3_aa: CATSTHREFDYGYTF
cdr3_nt: TGTGCCACCAGCACGCACAGGGAATTTGACTATGGCTACACCTTC
j_call: TRBJ1-2
clone_size: .
d_call: .
v_call: TRBV15

cdr3_aa: CTPVLGSAYEQYF
cdr3_nt: TGCACCCCTGTCTTGGGCTCGGCCTACGAGCAGTACTTC
j_call: TRBJ2-7
clone_size: .
d_call: .
v_call: TRBV20-1

cdr3_aa: CASSLRTDTF
cdr3_nt: TGTGCCAGCAGCCTCAGGACGGACACCTTC
j_call: TRBJ1-2
clone_size: few
d_call: .
v_call: TRBV12-3/TRBV12-4

cdr3_aa: CSVQRETSLLGTGELFF
cdr3_nt: TGCAGCGTCCAGAGGGAAACATCGTTATTAGGCACCGGGGAGCTGTTTTTT
j_call: TRBJ2-2
clone_size: .
d_call: .
v_call: TRBV29-1

cdr3_aa: CASSQVGGAGETQYF
cdr3_nt: TGTGCCAGCAGCCAAGTCGGGGGGGCGGGGGAGACCCAGTACTTC
j_call: TRBJ2-5
clone_size: few
d_call: TRBD2
v_call: TRBV7-6

cdr3_aa: CSARASGRPETQYF
cdr3_nt: TGCAGTGCTAGAGCTAGCGGGAGACCAGAGACCCAGTACTTC
j_call: TRBJ2-5
clone_size: few
d_call: TRBD2
v_call: TRBV20-1

cdr3_aa: CASGGGTDTEYF
cdr3_nt: TGTGCCAGCGGAGGGGGCACAGATACGGAGTATTTT
j_call: TRBJ2-3
clone_size: .
d_call: .
v_call: TRBV12-3/TRBV12-4

cdr3_aa: CASSDGTGGKYEQYF
cdr3_nt: TGTGCCAGCAGCGATGGGACAGGGGGCAAATACGAGCAGTACTTC
j_call: TRBJ2-7
clone_size: few
d_call: TRBD1
v_call: TRBV27

cdr3_aa: CASVLGDRNPDTQYF
cdr3_nt: TGTGCCAGCGTTTTGGGGGACAGAAACCCAGATACGCAGTATTTT
j_call: TRBJ2-3
clone_size: .
d_call: TRBD1
v_call: TRBV6-1

cdr3_aa: CASSLAPGTQTYEQYF
cdr3_nt: TGTGCCAGCAGCTTAGCTCCCGGGACACAAACCTACGAGCAGTACTTC
j_call: TRBJ2-7
clone_size: few
d_call: .
v_call: TRBV7-9

cdr3_aa: CASSQMGRLDPQHF
cdr3_nt: TGTGCCAGCAGCCAAATGGGACGGCTAGACCCCCAGCATTTT
j_call: TRBJ1-5
clone_size: .
d_call: .
v_call: TRBV7-2

cdr3_aa: CASSEESLWTEAFF
cdr3_nt: TGTGCCAGCAGTGAAGAATCACTGTGGACTGAAGCTTTCTTT
j_call: TRBJ1-1
clone_size: .
d_call: .
v_call: TRBV6-1

cdr3_aa: CAISDSSGGQETQYF
cdr3_nt: TGTGCCATCAGTGATTCGTCGGGGGGCCAAGAGACCCAGTACTTC
j_call: TRBJ2-5
clone_size: many
d_call: TRBD2
v_call: TRBV10-3

cdr3_aa: CASSPSGGSSGANVLTF
cdr3_nt: TGTGCCAGCAGCCCGAGCGGGGGGAGCTCTGGGGCCAACGTCCTGACTTTC
j_call: TRBJ2-6
clone_size: .
d_call: TRBD2
v_call: TRBV7-6

cdr3_aa: CASSDGNRGHWEQYF
cdr3_nt: TGTGCCAGCAGTGATGGGAACAGGGGGCATTGGGAGCAGTACTTC
j_call: TRBJ2-5
clone_size: .
d_call: TRBD1
v_call: TRBV2

cdr3_aa: CATKGPSDTQYF
cdr3_nt: TGCGCCACCAAGGGACCTTCCGATACGCAGTATTTT
j_call: TRBJ2-3
clone_size: few
d_call: .
v_call: TRBV10-1

cdr3_aa: CVSSLSGSGGTDTQYF
cdr3_nt: TGTGTCAGCAGCTTATCGGGTAGCGGGGGCACAGATACGCAGTATTTT
j_call: TRBJ2-3
clone_size: few
d_call: TRBD2
v_call: TRBV7-3

cdr3_aa: CASASGSQETQYF
cdr3_nt: TGTGCCAGCGCGAGCGGCTCCCAAGAGACCCAGTACTTC
j_call: TRBJ2-5
clone_size: few
d_call: .
v_call: TRBV3-1

cdr3_aa: CASSFEGGGYTF
cdr3_nt: TGTGCCAGCAGCTTTGAGGGCGGGGGCTACACCTTC
j_call: TRBJ1-2
clone_size: .
d_call: .
v_call: TRBV7-2

cdr3_aa: CASSPILRKGSSYNEQFF
cdr3_nt: TGTGCCAGCAGCCCCATCCTGCGGAAAGGATCCTCCTACAATGAGCAGTTCTTC
j_call: TRBJ2-1
clone_size: .
d_call: .
v_call: TRBV7-6

cdr3_aa: CATSGLAGTSGRFSYNEQFF
cdr3_nt: TGTGCCACCAGTGGCCTCGCCGGGACTAGCGGGAGGTTCTCCTACAATGAGCAGTTCTTC
j_call: TRBJ2-1
clone_size: few
d_call: TRBD2
v_call: TRBV24-1

cdr3_aa: CASSFPLGGREAYEQYF
cdr3_nt: TGTGCCAGCAGTTTTCCCCTGGGGGGGAGGGAAGCCTACGAGCAGTACTTC
j_call: TRBJ2-7
clone_size: few
d_call: TRBD2
v_call: TRBV28

cdr3_aa: CASRTMGDPNYGYTF
cdr3_nt: TGTGCCAGCAGAACCATGGGGGATCCTAACTATGGCTACACCTTC
j_call: TRBJ1-2
clone_size: .
d_call: .
v_call: TRBV7-9

cdr3_aa: CASTRESRQPQHF
cdr3_nt: TGTGCCAGCACACGGGAATCTCGTCAGCCCCAGCATTTT
j_call: TRBJ1-5
clone_size: few
d_call: .
v_call: TRBV7-8

cdr3_aa: CASSLGTSEGNEQFF
cdr3_nt: TGTGCCAGCAGCTTAGGCACTAGCGAGGGCAATGAGCAGTTCTTC
j_call: TRBJ2-1
clone_size: .
d_call: TRBD2
v_call: TRBV7-9

cdr3_aa: CASSPRGVEGYTF
cdr3_nt: TGTGCCAGCAGCCCTAGGGGGGTGGAGGGCTACACCTTC
j_call: TRBJ1-2
clone_size: .
d_call: .
v_call: TRBV11-2

cdr3_aa: CAISTWQGVDTEAFF
cdr3_nt: TGTGCCATCAGTACCTGGCAGGGTGTGGACACTGAAGCTTTCTTT
j_call: TRBJ1-1
clone_size: once
d_call: .
v_call: TRBV10-3

cdr3_aa: CASSHFKETQYF
cdr3_nt: TGCGCCAGCAGCCATTTCAAGGAGACCCAGTACTTC
j_call: TRBJ2-5
clone_size: many
d_call: .
v_call: TRBV4-1